One and the same sample provided the 23 T cell receptor beta chains below, sequenced in a study of follicular helper T cells after annual influenza vaccination. Time point described: 2014-2015 season, pre-vaccination. Some clones are missing from TCRdb's copy, which holds only in-frame ones; the method was immunoSEQ multiplex PCR. The sample consists of approximately 13,000 clones, roughly 78% of them appearing once. Specimen: CXCR5- memory CD4+ T cells sorted from blood, collected on the day of influenza vaccination. These receptor sequences come from an adult who received the influenza vaccine.

For the CDR3, the DNA is TGCGCCAGCAGCTTGGGCGGGGGCTCCTACAATGAGCAGTTCTTC. This sequence encodes CASSLGGGSYNEQFF. The chain employs TRBV5-1 and TRBJ2-1; TRBD2 matches 7 bases. CDR3 length: 15 amino acids. Germline-derived CDR1 and CDR2 are SGHRS and YFSETQ. Unmatched junction bases numbered 0, after V lost 0 bases and J lost 0 bases. The whole variable domain, remainder taken from reference TRBV5-1 and TRBJ2-1, is KAGVTQTPRYLIKTRGQQVTLSCSPISGHRSVSWYQQTPGQGLQFLFEYFSETQRNKGNFPGRFSGRQFSNSRSEMNVSTLELGDSALYLCASSLGGGSYNEQFFGPGTRLTVL.

The rearrangement uses TRBV4-1 and TRBJ2-3; 8 nucleotides agree with TRBD2. From germline, CDR1 is MGHRA and CDR2 YSYEKL. The CDR3 covers 17 residues. With V trimmed by 3 bases and J by 6 bases, 14 bases remained unmatched. CDR3 DNA: TGCGCCAGCAGCCACTCCTTTACTAGCGGCAATAAGGATACGCAGTATTTT. Encoded protein: CASSHSFTSGNKDTQYF.

The gene calls are TRBV5-1 and TRBJ2-3; TRBD2 aligns across 9 bases. This CDR3 has 16 amino acids. In germline, CDR1 is SGHRS, CDR2 YFSETQ. The V segment lost 4 bases and the J segment 0 bases; nucleotides outside the gene matches: 6. CDR3 bases: TGCGCCAGCAGCCCGCCTAGCGGGGATAGCACAGATACGCAGTATTTT. Amino acids: CASSPPSGDSTDTQYF.

V and J are TRBV5-1 and TRBJ2-1, with TRBD1 matching 7 bases. CDR3 length: 15 residues. V trimming: 3 bases; J trimming: 6 bases; junction bases outside the gene matches: 9. Germline loops: CDR1 SGHRS, CDR2 YFSETQ. The CDR3 sequence: CASSWTTGKGNEQFF. CDR3 nucleotides: TGCGCCAGCAGCTGGACGACAGGGAAGGGCAATGAGCAGTTCTTC.

The chain combines TRBV7-2 with TRBJ2-7; D may be TRBD2 (6 bases). Germline V gene sequence: CDR1 SGHTA, CDR2 FQGNSA. Trimming took off 7 bases at V and 5 bases at J, with 18 bases between the two ends. CDR3 length: 14 residues. The CDR3 DNA sequence: TGTGCCAGCACCCCTAGCCGGGGGATTCACGAGCAGTACTTC. As protein: CASTPSRGIHEQYF.

The J gene is TRBJ1-1, the V gene TRBV6-5, with TRBD1 matching 11 bases. CDR1 MNHEY and CDR2 SVGAGI come from the germline V gene. The CDR3 is 14 residues long. V was clipped by 6 bases and J by 10 bases; unmatched bases: 10. This chain's CDR3 is CASRSLGQGAGAFF. The DNA of the CDR3 is TGTGCCAGCAGAAGTTTAGGACAGGGGGCAGGAGCTTTCTTT.

The rearrangement links TRBV5-5 to TRBJ2-3, with D possibly matching TRBD2 (5 bases). V was pared by 1 base and J by 2 bases, with 14 bases between. Germline CDR1 SGHKS, CDR2 YYEKEE (reference sequence). CDR3 length equals 16 residues. CDR3 DNA: TGTGCCAGCAGCTTGAGGGCGGGCTTATTCACAGATACGCAGTATTTT. Amino acids: CASSLRAGLFTDTQYF.

V and J are TRBV5-1 and TRBJ2-1; D is possibly TRBD2 (7 bases). The length of the CDR3 is 14 residues. V lost 4 bases and J 5 bases, leaving 13 bases between the germline ends. Germline CDR1 reads SGHRS; CDR2 reads YFSETQ. The DNA of the CDR3 is TGCGCCAGCAGCCTCGGGGGGCCAGACAATGAGCAGTTCTTC. It codes for CASSLGGPDNEQFF.

The chain is built from TRBV7-9 and TRBJ1-1; no clear D. CDR1 is SEHNR and CDR2 is FQNEAQ in the germline V gene (reference sequence). This CDR3 has 15 residues. Trimming took off 3 bases at V and 0 bases at J, with 11 bases between the two ends. The CDR3 coding sequence is TGTGCCAGCAGCTTTGATTCTATGTTGAACACTGAAGCTTTCTTT. Translation: CASSFDSMLNTEAFF.

The chain links TRBV6-5 to TRBJ2-1, with 7 bases that match TRBD1. V was pared by 5 bases and J by 6 bases, with 7 bases of the junction left unmatched. This CDR3 has 14 amino acids. Germline V gene data show CDR1 as MNHEY and CDR2 as SVGAGI. CDR3 DNA sequence: TGTGCCAGCAGTCCAACAGGGGTGGGCAATGAGCAGTTCTTC. Protein product: CASSPTGVGNEQFF.

As DNA, the CDR3 is TGCGCCAGCAGCTTGGGAGGGGGCCCTGGCTACACCTTC. Protein sequence: CASSLGGGPGYTF. V and J are TRBV5-1 and TRBJ1-2, with TRBD1 identical over 7 bases. The CDR3 spans 13 residues. Germline V gene lookup returns CDR1 SGHRS and CDR2 YFSETQ. Trimming took 0 bases from V and 7 from J; bases not matched to a gene: 3. Using reference TRBV5-1 and TRBJ1-2 for the parts outside the CDR3, the full variable domain is KAGVTQTPRYLIKTRGQQVTLSCSPISGHRSVSWYQQTPGQGLQFLFEYFSETQRNKGNFPGRFSGRQFSNSRSEMNVSTLELGDSALYLCASSLGGGPGYTFGSGTRLTVV.

V is TRBV15 and J is TRBJ2-7; the match to TRBD1 covers 9 bases. This CDR3 spans 15 amino acids. Germline V gene lookup returns CDR1 LNHNV and CDR2 YYDKDF (reference sequence). The V and J ends lost 1 base and 2 bases, in that order; junction bases with no gene match: 3. Here the CDR3 reads CATSRATGGTYEQYF. The CDR3 DNA follows: TGTGCCACCAGCAGAGCCACAGGGGGCACCTACGAGCAGTACTTC.

The chain carries TRBV5-1 and TRBJ2-7; tentative D call: TRBD1 (6 bases). Germline-derived CDR1 and CDR2 are SGHRS and YFSETQ. V was pared by 4 bases and J by 2 bases, with 16 bases between. The CDR3 spans 15 residues. CDR3 bases: TGCGCCAGCAGCGTGACCGGGACATCTACCTACGAGCAGTACTTC. It specifies CASSVTGTSTYEQYF.

The CDR3 loop is CASSLLPRTSGGREQFF. The CDR3 DNA follows: TGCGCCAGCAGCTTGCTACCTCGGACTAGCGGGGGCAGGGAGCAGTTCTTC. V usage is TRBV5-1 and J usage is TRBJ2-1, with TRBD2 matching over 13 bases. The germline V gene encodes CDR1 SGHRS and CDR2 YFSETQ. Unmatched junction bases numbered 11, after V lost 1 base and J lost 10 bases. The CDR3 consists of 17 residues.

The gene calls are TRBV19 and TRBJ1-5, with D possibly matching TRBD1 (5 bases). CDR1 and CDR2 from the germline V gene are LNHDA and SQIVND (reference sequence). CDR3 size: 15 residues. V was clipped by 7 bases and J by 5 bases, with 18 bases between them. The CDR3 DNA reads TGTGCCAGTACTGAATCAGGGTACGCATATCAGCCCCAGCATTTT. It encodes CASTESGYAYQPQHF.

The V and J genes are TRBV11-2 and TRBJ2-7; D is perhaps TRBD2 (5 bases). Per the germline V gene, CDR1 is SGHAT and CDR2 is FQNNGV. V was shortened by 2 bases and J by 6 bases, with 11 bases between the two germline ends. This CDR3 has 13 residues. The CDR3 DNA reads TGTGCCAGCAGCTTAAGGACTCTTCTCGAGCAGTACTTC. Its protein product is CASSLRTLLEQYF.

The V call is TRBV4-2, the J call TRBJ2-2, with D tentatively TRBD2 (6 bases). V was cut by 1 base and J by 8 bases, with 17 bases left in between. Germline-derived CDR1 and CDR2 are LGHNA and YNFKEQ. CDR3 length: 16 amino acids. The CDR3 reads CASSQARTTRRGELFF. CDR3 in DNA: TGTGCCAGCAGCCAAGCCCGGACTACGAGACGGGGGGAGCTGTTTTTT.

This clone was recorded a few times. The V call is TRBV7-6, the J call TRBJ2-7; 12 bases are a match to TRBD2. V lost 5 bases, J lost 5 bases, and 7 bases stayed unmatched. Germline CDR1 and CDR2: SGHVS and FNYEAQ. The CDR3 sequence is 15 residues long. CDR3 amino acids: CASSLRTSGKDEQYF. The DNA of the CDR3 is TGTGCCAGCAGCCTAAGGACTAGCGGGAAGGACGAGCAGTACTTC.

The chain couples TRBV25-1 to TRBJ1-1, with D perhaps matching TRBD1 (5 bases). Per germline, CDR1 MGHDK and CDR2 SYGVNS. Trimming left V 1 base short and J 4 bases short, with 16 bases between. This CDR3 is built from 16 residues. CDR3 residues: CASSELDGPGGTEAFF. In nucleotides, the CDR3 is TGTGCCAGCAGTGAATTGGACGGCCCGGGGGGCACTGAAGCTTTCTTT.

The gene calls are TRBV18 and TRBJ2-3; 7 bases align to TRBD2. The CDR3 is 14 residues long. The germline V gene has CDR1 KGHSH and CDR2 LQKENI. Trimming removed 0 bases from V and 9 bases from J; junction bases left unmatched: 6. CDR3 sequence reads: CASSPPAGEGTQYF. The CDR3 DNA sequence: TGTGCCAGCTCACCACCGGCGGGGGAAGGGACGCAGTATTTT.

The V and J genes are TRBV19 and TRBJ1-2, with TRBD1 matching over 8 bases. Germline trimming cut 5 bases from V and 7 bases from J; bases unmatched to any gene: 6. The CDR3 is 13 amino acids. CDR1 and CDR2 (germline): LNHDA, SQIVND (reference sequence). The CDR3 nucleotides are TGTGCCAGTAGTCGACAGGGGTCGAGTGGCTACACCTTC. Translated: CASSRQGSSGYTF.

The chain uses TRBV4-2 and TRBJ2-2, with 13 positions matching TRBD2. Per germline, CDR1 LGHNA and CDR2 YNFKEQ. With 4 bases clipped from V and 4 bases from J, the junction kept 6 bases outside the gene matches. The CDR3 contains 17 residues. The CDR3 reads CASSRETSGGITGELFF. In DNA form, the CDR3 reads TGTGCCAGCAGCCGAGAGACTAGCGGGGGGATCACCGGGGAGCTGTTTTTT.

This clone was seen once. The chain has TRBV5-1 and TRBJ1-1, with 7 bases fitting TRBD1. This CDR3 contains 15 residues. The germline CDR1 and CDR2 sequences are SGHRS and YFSETQ. Losses at the gene ends were 4 bases for V and 6 bases for J; bases not matched to a gene: 12. CDR3 sequence reads: CASSPPGQGGAEAFF. The CDR3, as DNA: TGCGCCAGCAGCCCCCCGGGGCAGGGGGGCGCTGAAGCTTTCTTT. The entire variable domain, with the rest obtained from reference TRBV5-1 and TRBJ1-1, is as follows: KAGVTQTPRYLIKTRGQQVTLSCSPISGHRSVSWYQQTPGQGLQFLFEYFSETQRNKGNFPGRFSGRQFSNSRSEMNVSTLELGDSALYLCASSPPGQGGAEAFFGQGTRLTVV.